This TCR beta chain was obtained from a study of control samples from healthy donors and cancer patients. The germline gives CDR1 LNHDA, CDR2 SQIVND (reference sequence). The CDR3 totals 13 residues. V lost 5 bases, J lost 1 base, and 1 base stayed unmatched. The method was immunoSEQ multiplex PCR; TCRdb's version includes in-frame clones alone and lacks a portion of them. The sample holds 200,000 to 250,000 clones, around 94% seen once. This TCR derives from a man aged 50-60 years in good health. The rearrangement uses TRBV19 and TRBJ2-5; 7 nucleotides agree with TRBD2. Source material: blood. The CDR3 spells CASSGRAQETQYF. The CDR3 coding sequence is TGTGCCAGTAGTGGGAGGGCCCAAGAGACCCAGTACTTC. The entire variable domain, with the rest obtained from reference TRBV19 and TRBJ2-5, is as follows: DGGITQSPKYLFRKEGQNVTLSCEQNLNHDAMYWYRQDPGQGLRLIYYSQIVNDFQKGDIAEGYSVSREKKESFPLTVTSAQKNPTAFYLCASSGRAQETQYFGPGTRLLVL.